These 24 T cell receptor beta chains were sequenced from one sample in a study of post-analysis software for immune sequencing data. Broader study findings: Five or six TRBV segments were significantly more frequent in patients than in controls. TRBV5-6, TRBV5-1 and TRBV20-1 were among these segments.

Unique molecular identifiers were carried by the TCR beta cDNA libraries. TCRdb re-derived calls from the PCR reads in MiXCR, one entry per CDR3 protein. The sample carries around 250,000 distinct CDR3 sequences, just over 35% recorded once. Their cognate antigens are unknown. The sequencing input was blood. The receptors come from a girl aged 10-17 years with multiple sclerosis.

On this clonotype: This may come from a read error, since a much larger clone is one base off. The V and J genes are TRBV20-1 and TRBJ2-4; 9 positions agree with TRBD2. CDR1 is DFQATT, CDR2 SNEGSKA, per germline (reference sequence). The CDR3 is made up of 12 amino acids. After removal of 6 bases from V and 8 bases from J, the junction contained 5 bases not matched to a gene. CDR3 bases: TGCAGTGCCGGACTAGCGAGCGACATTCAGTACTTC. This gives the protein CSAGLASDIQYF.

The V call is TRBV5-6, the J call TRBJ2-7; D remains unclear. The CDR3 has 12 amino acids. V shed 4 bases and J shed 9 bases, with 14 bases lying between them. CDR1 is SGHDT, CDR2 YYEEEE, per germline. The DNA for the CDR3 is TGTGCCAGCAGCAACCTCCTTCTTGGGCAGTACTTC. Its translation: CASSNLLLGQYF.

This clonotype was seen only once. The chain recombines TRBV2 with TRBJ2-5, with 9 positions matching TRBD1. The CDR3 is 14 residues long. V lost 10 bases and J lost 4; bases outside the gene matches: 10. Looked up from germline, CDR1 is SNHLY and CDR2 is FYNNEI. The CDR3 DNA sequence: TGTGCCAACAGGGCCGGGACAGGGATAGAGACCCAGTACTTC. It codes for CANRAGTGIETQYF.

This clonotype has just a few counts. It may be a read error: a sequence one base away is much more abundant. The chain is built from TRBV9 and TRBJ2-3; unclear D gene. Germline V gene data show CDR1 as SGDLS and CDR2 as YYNGEE. The CDR3 extends over 15 amino acids. Trimming took off 3 bases at V and 2 bases at J, with 13 bases between the two ends. CDR3 protein: CASSAGGAPTDTQYF. The CDR3 DNA is TGTGCCAGCAGCGCCGGCGGAGCCCCCACAGATACGCAGTATTTT.

This clonotype was picked up many times. The chain uses TRBV29-1 and TRBJ2-1, with D possibly TRBD2 on 6 matching bases. The CDR3 has 14 amino acids. The V and J ends lost 5 bases and 3 bases respectively, with 14 bases between them. In germline, CDR1 is SQVTM, CDR2 ANQGSEA. CDR3 sequence (DNA): TGCAGCGTTTTAGCACCGGGACTCTACAATGAGCAGTTCTTC. This codes for CSVLAPGLYNEQFF.

V gene TRBV29-1 combines with J gene TRBJ2-1, with D perhaps being TRBD1 or TRBD2 (6 bases each). Germline CDR1 is SQVTM and CDR2 is ANQGSEA. Trimming stripped 6 bases from V and 8 bases from J, with 20 bases between. This CDR3 is 14 amino acids long. The CDR3 region has the DNA TGCAGCGTGGAACCCCTAAGGGGGGAATATGAGCAGTTCTTC. It is translated as CSVEPLRGEYEQFF.

This rearrangement joins TRBV20-1 to TRBJ2-3, with 7 bases fitting TRBD2. The germline gives CDR1 DFQATT, CDR2 SNEGSKA (reference sequence). The CDR3 is 14 amino acids. After removal of 4 bases from V and 1 base from J, the junction contained 5 bases not matched to a gene. Here the CDR3 reads CSANKAGRTDTQYF. The CDR3 coding sequence is TGCAGTGCTAATAAAGCGGGGCGCACAGATACGCAGTATTTT.

This clonotype appeared many times. This sequence joins TRBV6-2 or TRBV6-3 and TRBJ1-5; D is unresolved. Germline assignment: CDR1 MNHEY and CDR2 SVGEGT. The CDR3 contains 11 residues. Between the trimmed V and J ends, which lost 5 bases and 7 bases, there was a span of 6 bases. The CDR3 DNA follows: TGTGCCAGCAGTATGGGACAGCCCCAGCATTTT. It specifies CASSMGQPQHF.

This clonotype was recorded at least ten times. This chain uses TRBV2 with TRBJ2-5; TRBD2 matches 7 bases. Per the germline V gene, CDR1 is SNHLY and CDR2 is FYNNEI. The V and J ends lost 5 bases and 2 bases, in that order; junction bases with no gene match: 2. The CDR3 length is 13 residues. DNA of the CDR3: TGTGCCAGCAGTCGGACTAGGCAAGAGACCCAGTACTTC. This encodes CASSRTRQETQYF.

The V gene is TRBV15, the J gene TRBJ1-4; unclear D gene. V shed 0 bases and J shed 8 bases, with 10 bases lying between them. Germline values: CDR1 LNHNV, CDR2 YYDKDF (reference sequence). The CDR3 covers 14 residues. In DNA, the CDR3 is TGTGCCACCAGCAGAGAGGCGGGGAGCGAAAAACTGTTTTTT. Protein sequence: CATSREAGSEKLFF. Full variable domain (rest looked up from reference TRBV15 and TRBJ1-4): DAMVIQNPRYQVTQFGKPVTLSCSQTLNHNVMYWYQQKSSQAPKLLFHYYDKDFNNEADTPDNFQSRRPNTSFCFLDIRSPGLGDTAMYLCATSREAGSEKLFFGSGTQLSVL.

In this sample, this clonotype turned up a few times. The genes are TRBV20-1 and TRBJ1-4; D not resolved. The germline CDR1 and CDR2 sequences are DFQATT and SNEGSKA (reference sequence). With 5 bases removed from V and 5 bases from J, the gap between germline ends came to 6 bases. CDR3 length: 11 amino acids. The CDR3 here is CSASENEKLFF. The CDR3 region has the DNA TGCAGTGCTTCGGAGAATGAAAAACTGTTTTTT.

This clonotype was recorded many times. The V gene is TRBV7-9, the J gene TRBJ2-3; 14 nucleotides agree with TRBD2. This CDR3 spans 17 amino acids. V shed 4 bases, J shed 7 bases, and the junction held 10 bases outside the gene matches. CDR1 and CDR2 from the germline V gene are SEHNR and FQNEAQ (reference sequence). CDR3 coding DNA: TGTGCCAGCAGCTCGTGGGAGACTAGCGGGAGGGCCCATACGCAGTATTTT. It codes for CASSSWETSGRAHTQYF.

This clonotype was observed a handful of times. The chain has TRBV6-2 or TRBV6-3 and TRBJ2-2; D uncertain. The CDR3 runs 15 residues. V shed 7 bases and J shed 4 bases, with 16 bases lying between them. Per germline, CDR1 MNHEY and CDR2 SVGEGT. In DNA, the CDR3 is TGTGCCAGCAAACTCACGGCTCGAGGCACCGGGGAGCTGTTTTTT. As protein: CASKLTARGTGELFF.

This clonotype was seen a handful of times. The CDR3 region is CASTPRGQASNEKLFF. Written as DNA, the CDR3 is TGTGCCAGCACCCCGCGCGGCCAGGCCTCTAATGAAAAACTGTTTTTT. The rearrangement uses TRBV6-6 and TRBJ1-4; D call uncertain. V was shortened by 7 bases and J by 3 bases, with 18 bases between the two germline ends. Per germline, CDR1 MNHNY and CDR2 SVGAGI (reference sequence). The CDR3 totals 16 residues.

In its sample, this clonotype was seen many times. The chain combines TRBV20-1 with TRBJ1-5, with D maybe TRBD1 (6 bases). The V end was cut by 3 bases, the J end by 5 bases, with 17 bases between. CDR1 is DFQATT and CDR2 is SNEGSKA in the germline V gene (reference sequence). The CDR3 runs to 15 residues. CDR3 sequence: CSARPTGRGDQPQHF. The CDR3 bases are TGCAGTGCTAGGCCGACAGGACGAGGTGATCAGCCCCAGCATTTT.

This clonotype was recorded many times. V and J are TRBV20-1 and TRBJ2-5; 11 positions agree with TRBD2. Per the germline V gene, CDR1 is DFQATT and CDR2 is SNEGSKA (reference sequence). The CDR3 sequence is 17 residues long. V lost 3 bases and J lost 5; bases outside the gene matches: 14. CDR3 region: CSASVGRFSGGGETQYF. In DNA form, the CDR3 reads TGCAGTGCTAGTGTGGGCAGGTTTAGCGGGGGGGGGGAGACCCAGTACTTC.

The rearrangement joins TRBV6-5 to TRBJ1-3; D gene uncertain. The CDR3 is made up of 16 amino acids. Trimming took off 0 bases at V and 0 bases at J, with 9 bases between the two ends. CDR1 is MNHEY, CDR2 SVGAGI, per germline. CDR3 coding DNA: TGTGCCAGCAGTTACTCGATAATGAGCTCTGGAAACACCATATATTTT. Its protein product is CASSYSIMSSGNTIYF.

This clonotype was counted at least ten times. The chain uses TRBV6-1 and TRBJ1-6; D not certain. The V gene lost 2 bases and the J gene lost 9 bases, with 11 bases spanning the gap. Germline values: CDR1 MNHNS, CDR2 SASEGT. This CDR3 has 14 residues. CDR3 sequence (DNA): TGTGCCAGCAGTGAAAGGCAGCGTGGTTCACCCCTCCACTTT. Its protein is CASSERQRGSPLHF.

This clonotype was seen at least ten times. The chain links TRBV20-1 to TRBJ2-1; D gene uncertain. CDR3 length: 14 residues. Deletions cut 6 bases from V and 0 bases from J, with 12 bases between. The V gene's germline CDR1 is DFQATT and CDR2 SNEGSKA (reference sequence). The CDR3 region has the DNA TGCAGTGCCTCGAACCCTAGCTCCTACAATGAGCAGTTCTTC. Encoded protein: CSASNPSSYNEQFF.

The chain combines TRBV20-1 with TRBJ2-1; 7 bases map to TRBD2. This CDR3 region has 18 residues. The germline CDR1 and CDR2 sequences are DFQATT and SNEGSKA (reference sequence). V shed 3 bases, J shed 0 bases, and the junction held 14 bases outside the gene matches. CDR3 region: CSASRGIAGRSSYNEQFF. In nucleotides, the CDR3 is TGCAGTGCTAGTCGCGGGATAGCGGGTCGAAGCTCCTACAATGAGCAGTTCTTC.

This clonotype has at least ten counts. The gene calls are TRBV12-3 or TRBV12-4 and TRBJ2-3, with 9 bases that match TRBD2. The CDR3 runs 16 residues. V lost 5 bases to trimming and J lost 1 base; unmatched junction nucleotides: 7. Here the CDR3 reads CASSRPRGGGTDTQYF. The CDR3, as DNA: TGTGCCAGCAGTCGTCCGCGGGGGGGCGGCACAGATACGCAGTATTTT.

The chain has TRBV6-1 and TRBJ1-4, with TRBD1 identical over 8 bases. The CDR3 consists of 16 residues. J was trimmed by 0 bases and V by 5 bases; bases with no gene match: 5. From germline, CDR1 is MNHNS and CDR2 SASEGT. The CDR3 loop reads CASSPRDRTTNEKLFF. The CDR3 DNA follows: TGTGCCAGCAGTCCCCGGGACAGGACAACTAATGAAAAACTGTTTTTT.

This rearrangement joins TRBV20-1 to TRBJ1-2; D might be TRBD1 (5 bases). V dropped 0 bases and J dropped 8 bases, with 13 bases sitting between them. CDR3 size: 13 residues. The germline V gene has CDR1 DFQATT and CDR2 SNEGSKA (reference sequence). The CDR3: CSAREGIYRGYTF. Here the CDR3 DNA reads TGCAGTGCTAGAGAGGGGATTTACAGGGGCTACACCTTC.

The V call is TRBV10-3, the J call TRBJ2-5, with 8 bases aligning to TRBD1. From germline, CDR1 is ENHRY and CDR2 SYGVKD. J was trimmed by 5 bases and V by 2 bases; bases with no gene match: 7. CDR3 length equals 15 residues. The CDR3 loop is CAISEATGDMETQYF. The CDR3, as DNA: TGTGCCATCAGTGAGGCGACAGGGGATATGGAGACCCAGTACTTC.